This T cell receptor beta chain is drawn from a study of blood T cell repertoires in COVID-19. The method was immunoSEQ multiplex PCR; TCRdb's version includes in-frame clones alone and lacks a portion of them. Of approximately 69,000 clones detected, about 84% appear once; the ten largest clones hold 1.5% to 2%. Germline V gene lookup returns CDR1 WSHSY and CDR2 SAAADI. Trimming removed 8 bases from V and 9 bases from J, with 17 bases in between. The CDR3 covers 13 residues. The sequence was obtained from a woman in her sixties or seventies with acute or convalescent COVID-19. Sequenced input: peripheral blood. The chain employs TRBV10-2 and TRBJ2-1, with D possibly being TRBD2 (5 bases). CDR3 coding DNA: TGCGCCAGCGCTCGGGAAAGACGCCGTGAGCAGTTCTTC. Protein: CASARERRREQFF.